A selection of T cell receptor beta chains follows, all from one sample in a study of vaccination and CD4 T cells after COVID-19. TCRdb analysed the PCR reads with MiXCR anew, one entry per CDR3 protein. The sample has some 21,000 distinct CDR3 sequences, less than 75% seen once; the top ten hold 0.99%. The material was CD4+ T cells from blood, obtained before SARS-CoV-2 vaccination. The receptors originated from a human donor who had recovered from COVID-19. Each CDR3 is given with its conserved first and last residue. The D gene is left open where the match is weak. For some rows the clone size is stated as once, few or many, or as a class when expanded; others skip it.

clone_size	j_call	v_call	d_call	cdr3_aa	cdr3_nt
NA	TRBJ2-3	TRBV20-1	NA	CSARGGREVTDTQYF	TGCAGTGCTAGAGGGGGCAGGGAGGTCACAGATACGCAGTATTTT
NA	TRBJ2-5	TRBV4-2	TRBD2	CASSQQAGLAEETQYF	TGTGCCAGCAGCCAACAAGCGGGACTAGCGGAAGAGACCCAGTACTTC
few	TRBJ2-5	TRBV4-1	TRBD2	CASSHRLAGYQETQYF	TGCGCCAGCAGCCACAGACTAGCGGGATATCAAGAGACCCAGTACTTC
few	TRBJ1-1	TRBV7-2	NA	CASSLPASRGAFF	TGTGCCAGCAGCTTACCGGCTTCAAGGGGGGCTTTCTTT
NA	TRBJ2-2	TRBV20-1	TRBD2	CSAIAGLAGSNTGELFF	TGCAGTGCCATAGCGGGACTAGCGGGATCAAACACCGGGGAGCTGTTTTTT
NA	TRBJ2-7	TRBV15	TRBD1	CATSIRDRREQYF	TGTGCCACCAGCATCCGGGACAGACGCGAGCAGTACTTC
few	TRBJ1-5	TRBV24-1	NA	CATSGGRANQPQHF	TGTGCCACCAGTGGCGGACGGGCCAATCAGCCCCAGCATTTT
NA	TRBJ2-3	TRBV6-5	NA	CASSYGLAGTDTQYF	TGTGCCAGCAGTTACGGGTTAGCGGGCACAGATACGCAGTATTTT
few	TRBJ2-5	TRBV7-8	TRBD1	CASSTRQGARETQYF	TGTGCCAGCAGCACCCGACAGGGGGCGAGGGAGACCCAGTACTTC
NA	TRBJ2-7	TRBV7-2	TRBD1	CASSFTGTGGYEQYF	TGTGCCAGCAGCTTCACAGGGACAGGGGGCTACGAGCAGTACTTC
NA	TRBJ2-2	TRBV6-2/TRBV6-3	TRBD2	CASTYSSGRYTGELFF	TGTGCCAGCACCTACTCTAGCGGGAGGTACACCGGGGAGCTGTTTTTT
once	TRBJ1-4	TRBV20-1	TRBD1	CSARDLRGPSTNEKLFF	TGCAGTGCTAGAGATCTGAGGGGGCCGAGTACTAATGAAAAACTGTTTTTT
few	TRBJ1-1	TRBV27	NA	CASTTTNTEAFF	TGTGCCAGCACAACCACGAACACTGAAGCTTTCTTT